This is a list of T cell receptor beta chains from one sample in a study of tumor-infiltrating lymphocytes in oesophageal squamous cell carcinoma. In TCRdb, the PCR reads were re-called with MiXCR into one record per CDR3 protein. The sample holds about 12,000 distinct CDR3 sequences; 50% to 65% are singletons and the top ten take about 30%. Sequences were obtained from esophageal tumor tissue. Source of these receptors: a female donor with esophageal squamous cell carcinoma. Both conserved end residues are part of each CDR3. The D gene is left open where the match is weak.

d_call v_call cdr3_aa
TRBD1 TRBV10-3 CAITPDRNQPQHF
NA TRBV7-6 CASSFTASTDTQYF
NA TRBV5-5 CASSSTVYGYTF
NA TRBV5-5 CASSLEVRVTQYF
NA TRBV7-2 CASSLNRLGEQYF
NA TRBV7-5 CISVPAADGQACEQYF
NA TRBV7-2 CASSLGTADTQYF
NA TRBV10-2 CASSDRGRETQYF
NA TRBV18 CASSPALAYEQYF
NA TRBV7-3 CASSFDTMATQYF
NA TRBV7-4 CASSRENYGYTF
NA TRBV7-9 CASSPIIGRNHYEQFF